Below, 8 T cell receptor beta chains from the same sample are listed, as sequenced in a study of response to subunit inactivated influenza vaccine (dated by TCRdb to 2016 to 2019). Library preparation used RT-PCR. TCRdb lists the instrument as Illumina HiSeq 2500. The public reads were reprocessed in TCRdb via fastp at Q25 and MiXCR, keeping in-frame beta chains. CDR3 protein sequences are deduplicated, and each keeps its most common genes and DNA. The sample data list almost 600,000 distinct CDR3 sequences, and about 15% of these were observed just once. The ten biggest clones cover 11% of the sample. The source material was PBMCs from blood, sampled 12 days after vaccination. These receptors all come from a man in his forties or fifties who received an inactivated influenza vaccine. Donor details come from another sample of the same person, matched by shared clones.

The sample holds a few counts of this clonotype. This chain uses TRBV3-1 with TRBJ2-1; D tentatively reads TRBD1 or TRBD2 (5 bases each). CDR3 length equals 13 residues. The ends were cut back, 2 bases at V and 7 bases at J, with 9 bases in the middle. Germline values: CDR1 LGHDT, CDR2 YNNKEL (reference sequence). The CDR3 here is CASSQLEGNEQFF. The CDR3 DNA is TGTGCCAGCAGCCAACTCGAGGGGAATGAGCAGTTCTTC.

This chain uses TRBV7-9 with TRBJ2-3, with D unclear. The germline V gene has CDR1 SEHNR and CDR2 FQNEAQ (reference sequence). The CDR3 sequence is 16 residues long. V was cut by 0 bases and J by 0 bases, with 10 bases left in between. CDR3 nucleotide sequence: TGTGCCAGCAGCTTAGCCCAGGTTCATAGCACAGATACGCAGTATTTT. It yields the protein CASSLAQVHSTDTQYF.

J is TRBJ1-2 and V is TRBV7-2, with 7 bases aligning to TRBD1. This CDR3 has 14 amino acids. CDR1 and CDR2 (germline): SGHTA, FQGNSA. J gave up 4 bases and V 4 bases, and 6 bases lay outside the gene matches. CDR3 DNA sequence: TGTGCCAGCAGCTGGTCAGGGGGAGGCTATGGCTACACCTTC. The encoded protein is CASSWSGGGYGYTF.

This clonotype was seen a few times. J is TRBJ2-1 and V is TRBV7-3; D is tentatively TRBD1 or TRBD2 (6 bases each). The CDR3 runs 16 residues. The germline V gene has CDR1 SGHTA and CDR2 FQGTGA. Deletions cut 5 bases from V and 2 bases from J, with 16 bases between. This CDR3 is CASSLRARGPYNEQFF. CDR3 nucleotide sequence: TGTGCCAGCAGCCTCCGGGCCCGGGGGCCCTACAATGAGCAGTTCTTC.

This clonotype was recorded at least ten times. The DNA of the CDR3 is TGTGCCAGCAGCCTGACTAGCGGGGCTTCAGATACGCAGTATTTT. Protein product: CASSLTSGASDTQYF. The chain couples TRBV12-3 or TRBV12-4 to TRBJ2-3; 11 bases align to TRBD2. V shed 6 bases, J shed 4 bases, and the junction held 6 bases outside the gene matches. This CDR3 has 15 amino acids.

This clonotype showed up just once. The rearrangement joins TRBV24-1 to TRBJ2-5; 11 nucleotides line up with TRBD1. Looked up from germline, CDR1 is KGHDR and CDR2 is SFDVKD. Unmatched junction bases numbered 11, after V lost 6 bases and J lost 3 bases. CDR3 length: 17 amino acids. CDR3 region: CATSKPGQGDLKETQYF. CDR3 nucleotide sequence: TGTGCCACCAGTAAACCGGGACAGGGGGACCTGAAAGAGACCCAGTACTTC.

The genes are TRBV28 and TRBJ2-7; TRBD2 agrees at 7 bases. V dropped 1 base and J dropped 3; count of bases not matched to a gene: 3. The CDR3 has 14 residues. Germline CDR1 MDHEN, CDR2 SYDVKM. The CDR3 protein is CASSLSGGIYEQYF. The CDR3 DNA reads TGTGCCAGCAGTTTATCGGGGGGAATCTACGAGCAGTACTTC.

This clonotype was seen only a few times. The chain joins TRBV27 to TRBJ2-7; D perhaps matches TRBD1 (6 bases). The ends were cut back, 8 bases at V and 2 bases at J, with 22 bases in the middle. CDR3 length: 16 amino acids. Germline lookup yields CDR1 MNHEY and CDR2 SMNVEV (reference sequence). The CDR3 is CASYEFQGQLAYEQYF. The CDR3 bases are TGTGCCAGCTATGAATTCCAGGGGCAATTGGCCTACGAGCAGTACTTC.